The sequence of this T cell receptor (beta chain) was determined in a study of OX40 agonist ivuxolimab in advanced cancers. On the study more broadly: In this cohort, patients received ivuxolimab, an agonistic anti-OX40 (CD134) antibody. Dose-escalation patients had hepatocellular carcinoma, melanoma, renal cell or head and neck cancer. Two patients with cutaneous melanoma and one with hepatocellular carcinoma, three in total, showed partial responses. Cohort: around 86% men, mean age approximately 66, aged roughly 23 to 90.

Looked up from germline, CDR1 is WNHNN and CDR2 is SYGVQD (reference sequence). CDR3 length: 14 residues. Trimming cost V 5 bases and J 3 bases, with 13 bases left between them. Assay: immunoSEQ multiplex PCR; the TCRdb copy retains only in-frame clones and omits some. The sample holds about 46,000 clones, roughly 90% seen once. This clone showed up just a few times. This TCR came from an adult with an advanced solid tumor such as melanoma, head and neck, liver or kidney cancer. The rearrangement links TRBV10-1 to TRBJ1-1; D gene unclear. Sequencing was performed on CD4+ or CD8+ T cells sorted from blood, taken in a trial of the OX40 agonist ivuxolimab. The CDR3 reads CASSSGTVDTEAFF. The CDR3 DNA reads TGCGCCAGCAGTTCAGGAACAGTGGACACTGAAGCTTTCTTT.